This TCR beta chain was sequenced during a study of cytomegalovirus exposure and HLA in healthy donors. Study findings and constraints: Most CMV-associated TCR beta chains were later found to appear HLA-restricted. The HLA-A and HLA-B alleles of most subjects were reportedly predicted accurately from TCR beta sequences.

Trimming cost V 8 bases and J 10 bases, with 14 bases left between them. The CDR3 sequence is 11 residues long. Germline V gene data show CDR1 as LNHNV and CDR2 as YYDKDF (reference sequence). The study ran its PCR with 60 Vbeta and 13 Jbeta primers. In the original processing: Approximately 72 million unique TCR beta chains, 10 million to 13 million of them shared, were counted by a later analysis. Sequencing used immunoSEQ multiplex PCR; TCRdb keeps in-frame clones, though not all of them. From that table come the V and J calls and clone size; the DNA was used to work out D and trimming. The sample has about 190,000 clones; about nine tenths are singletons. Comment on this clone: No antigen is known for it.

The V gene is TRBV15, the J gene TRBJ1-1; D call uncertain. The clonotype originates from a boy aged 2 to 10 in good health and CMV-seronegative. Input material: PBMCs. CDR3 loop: CATVLGGAAFF. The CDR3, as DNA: TGTGCCACCGTACTGGGTGGAGCAGCTTTCTTT.